Sequencing of this T cell receptor beta chain was carried out in a study of blood T cells in healthy people across ages. Trimming stripped 4 bases from V and 3 bases from J, with 15 bases between. The CDR3 runs 15 residues. Germline-derived CDR1 and CDR2 are SQVTM and ANQGSEA. Extraction yielded at least 6 micrograms of total RNA per sample. Broader study findings: Estimated diversity across one million T cells was deemed an underestimate.

Notes on this clonotype: Its antigen is not known.

Through a sample-barcoded 5' primer and a J-beta primer mix, a second PCR was run for roughly 6 to 12 cycles. Every single cDNA molecule received a tag from a template-switch adaptor with 12 random nucleotides. One entry per CDR3 protein, called by TCRdb with MiXCR from the 5' RACE reads. This sample yields approximately 730,000 distinct CDR3 sequences, of which approximately 53% are seen a single time; roughly two fifths belongs to the top ten. This sequence was found in an elderly man in good health. V and J are TRBV29-1 and TRBJ2-2; D uncertain. The sequencing sample was made of blood. CDR3 region: CSVATQTTDTGELFF. CDR3 in DNA: TGCAGCGTTGCCACCCAGACGACGGACACCGGGGAGCTGTTTTTT.